This TCR beta chain stems from a study of CD8 T cells in Susac syndrome. Random hexamers served to reverse transcribe roughly 0.5 to 1 ug RNA. TCRdb fed the immunoSEQ multiplex PCR reads into MiXCR, producing one record per CDR3 protein. The sample holds 150,000 to 200,000 distinct CDR3 sequences; approximately 95% are singletons and the top ten take around 0.12%. CDR3 length equals 15 residues. V was shortened by 3 bases and J by 7 bases, with 15 bases between the two germline ends. The germline CDR1 and CDR2 sequences are SGHTA and FQGNSA. This chain uses TRBV7-2 with TRBJ1-4, with D possibly TRBD1 on 5 matching bases. The TCR sequence derives from a human donor with Susac syndrome. The sample comprised CD4+ T cells from PBMCs. CDR3 sequence reads: CASSLAGTLVEKLFF. In DNA form, the CDR3 reads TGTGCCAGCAGCTTGGCCGGGACTCTGGTTGAAAAACTGTTTTTT. The variable domain in full, with the rest retrieved from reference TRBV7-2 and TRBJ1-4, is GAGVSQSPSNKVTEKGKDVELRCDPISGHTALYWYRQSLGQGLEFLIYFQGNSAPDKSGLPSDRFSAERTGGSVSTLTIQRTQQEDSAVYLCASSLAGTLVEKLFFGSGTQLSVL.